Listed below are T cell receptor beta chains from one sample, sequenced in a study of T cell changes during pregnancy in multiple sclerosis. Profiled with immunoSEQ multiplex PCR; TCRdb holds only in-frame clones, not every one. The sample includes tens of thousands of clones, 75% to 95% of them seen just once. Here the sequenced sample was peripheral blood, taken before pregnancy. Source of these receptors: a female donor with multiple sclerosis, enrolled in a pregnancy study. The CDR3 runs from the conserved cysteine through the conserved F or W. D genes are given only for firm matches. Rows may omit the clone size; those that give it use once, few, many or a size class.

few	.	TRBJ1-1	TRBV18	CASSSGIFVNTEAFF	TGTGCCAGCTCATCGGGGATCTTCGTGAACACTGAAGCTTTCTTT
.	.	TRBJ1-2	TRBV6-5	CASRGDRVRYGYTF	TGTGCCAGCAGAGGTGACAGAGTTCGCTATGGCTACACCTTC
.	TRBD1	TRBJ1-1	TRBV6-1	CASSGLGQINTEAFF	TGTGCCAGCAGTGGACTGGGACAGATAAACACTGAAGCTTTCTTT
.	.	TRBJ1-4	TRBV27	CASSRTGAGEKLFF	TGTGCCAGCAGTCGAACTGGGGCAGGGGAAAAACTGTTTTTT
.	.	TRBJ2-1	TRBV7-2	CASSLELGANEQFF	TGTGCCAGCAGCTTAGAGCTAGGGGCCAATGAGCAGTTCTTC
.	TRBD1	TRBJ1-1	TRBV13	CASSSAWAGGLRNTEAFF	TGTGCCAGCAGCTCTGCCTGGGCAGGGGGTCTCAGGAACACTGAAGCTTTCTTT
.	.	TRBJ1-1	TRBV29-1	CSVNLPPMNTEAFF	TGCAGCGTTAACTTGCCTCCGATGAACACTGAAGCTTTCTTT
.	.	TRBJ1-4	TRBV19	CASSIVGGRTNEKLFF	TGTGCCAGTAGTATAGTTGGTGGCAGGACTAATGAAAAACTGTTTTTT
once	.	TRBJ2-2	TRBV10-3	CAISGRATTGELFF	TGTGCCATCAGTGGTCGAGCGACCACCGGGGAGCTGTTTTTT
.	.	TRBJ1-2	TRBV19	CASRGQPYYGYTF	TGTGCCAGTAGAGGACAGCCGTACTATGGCTACACCTTC
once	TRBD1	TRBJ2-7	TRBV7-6	CASSRHRGPYEQYF	TGTGCCAGCAGCCGCCACAGGGGGCCCTACGAGCAGTACTTC
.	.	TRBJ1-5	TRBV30	CAWTKTAARQPQHF	TGTGCCTGGACCAAGACAGCCGCCCGTCAGCCCCAGCATTTT
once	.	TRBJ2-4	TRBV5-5	CASSLPLKNIQYF	TGTGCCAGCAGCTTGCCTCTGAAAAACATTCAGTACTTC
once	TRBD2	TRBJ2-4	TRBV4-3	CASSSSGGPGGNIQYF	TGCGCCAGCAGCTCTAGCGGGGGCCCCGGGGGAAACATTCAGTACTTC
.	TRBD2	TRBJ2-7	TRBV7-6	CASSQPRERTSGVYEQYF	TGTGCCAGCAGCCAGCCGAGGGAGAGGACTAGCGGGGTTTACGAGCAGTACTTC
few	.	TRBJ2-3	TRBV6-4	CASSVAGAHTDTQYF	TGTGCCAGCAGTGTAGCAGGGGCCCACACAGATACGCAGTATTTT
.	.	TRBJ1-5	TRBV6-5	CASRNRELNQPQHF	TGTGCCAGCAGGAACCGGGAACTCAATCAGCCCCAGCATTTT
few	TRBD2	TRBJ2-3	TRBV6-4	CASSPLAGGTDTQYF	TGTGCCAGCAGCCCACTAGCGGGGGGCACAGATACGCAGTATTTT
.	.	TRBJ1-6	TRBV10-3	CAISGLQGNSPLHF	TGTGCCATCAGTGGTCTGCAGGGGAATTCACCCCTCCACTTT
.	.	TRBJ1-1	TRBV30	CAWSTGPFTEAFF	TGTGCCTGGAGTACAGGGCCTTTCACTGAAGCTTTCTTT
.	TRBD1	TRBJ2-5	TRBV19	CASSGPRDSQETQYF	TGTGCCAGTAGTGGACCCCGGGACAGCCAAGAGACCCAGTACTTC
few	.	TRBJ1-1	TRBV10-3	CAISESGVAFF	TGTGCCATCAGTGAGTCAGGGGTGGCTTTCTTT
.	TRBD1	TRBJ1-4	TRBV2	CASSFPGQGASNEKLFF	TGTGCCAGCAGTTTTCCGGGACAGGGGGCATCTAATGAAAAACTGTTTTTT
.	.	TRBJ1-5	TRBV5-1	CASSLDGQPNQPQHF	TGCGCCAGCAGCTTGGACGGACAGCCAAATCAGCCCCAGCATTTT
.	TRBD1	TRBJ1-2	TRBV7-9	CASTKDRGENYGYTF	TGTGCCAGCACCAAAGACAGGGGTGAAAACTATGGCTACACCTTC
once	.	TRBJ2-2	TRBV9	CASSPTGFGGELFF	TGTGCCAGCAGCCCGACTGGATTCGGTGGGGAGCTGTTTTTT
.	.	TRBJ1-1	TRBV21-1	CASSPRQMNTEAFF	TGTGCCAGCAGCCCTAGACAGATGAACACTGAAGCTTTCTTT
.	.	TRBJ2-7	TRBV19	CASSDYSYEQYF	TGTGCCAGTAGCGACTACTCCTACGAGCAGTACTTC
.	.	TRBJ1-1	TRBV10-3	CAIIREPNTEAFF	TGTGCCATCATCAGGGAACCGAACACTGAAGCTTTCTTT
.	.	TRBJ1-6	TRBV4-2	CASSQEGLSSYNSPLHF	TGTGCCAGCAGCCAAGAGGGACTTAGCTCCTATAATTCACCCCTCCACTTT
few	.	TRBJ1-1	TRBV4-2	CASSQEGANTEAFF	TGTGCCAGCAGCCAAGAAGGGGCTAACACTGAAGCTTTCTTT
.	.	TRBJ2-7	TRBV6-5	CASSYSSLGAYEQYF	TGTGCCAGCAGTTACTCGAGCCTGGGAGCCTACGAGCAGTACTTC
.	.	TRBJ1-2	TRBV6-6	CASSSLTQGGYTF	TGTGCCAGCAGTTCCTTAACCCAGGGCGGCTACACCTTC
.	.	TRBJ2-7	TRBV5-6	CASSLAGSTYEQYF	TGTGCCAGCAGCTTGGCCGGGTCTACCTACGAGCAGTACTTC
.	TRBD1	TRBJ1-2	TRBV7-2	CASSKGQGIHGYTF	TGTGCCAGCAGCAAAGGACAGGGTATACACGGCTACACCTTC
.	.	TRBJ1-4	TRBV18	CASSTGTTNEKLFF	TGTGCCAGCTCAACCGGGACAACTAATGAAAAACTGTTTTTT
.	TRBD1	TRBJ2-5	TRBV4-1	CASSQGTGNFQETQYF	TGCGCCAGCAGCCAAGGGACAGGGAATTTCCAAGAGACCCAGTACTTC
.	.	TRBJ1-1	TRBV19	CASSIGQSGPEAFF	TGTGCCAGTAGTATCGGACAGAGCGGCCCTGAAGCTTTCTTT
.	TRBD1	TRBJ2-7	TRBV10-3	CAINSGTGGYEQYF	TGTGCCATCAACTCCGGGACAGGGGGCTACGAGCAGTACTTC
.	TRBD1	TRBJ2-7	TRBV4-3	CASSHLPGQGYEQYF	TGCGCCAGCAGCCATTTACCGGGACAGGGGTACGAGCAGTACTTC
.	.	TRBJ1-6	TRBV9	CASSARLGQSPLHF	TGTGCCAGCAGCGCTCGCTTAGGACAGTCACCCCTCCACTTT